The source of this T cell receptor (beta chain) is a study of ipilimumab plus nivolumab after autologous stem cell transplantation. Study-level points and caveats: The authors say TCR, Treg and microbiome findings warrant further study.

V was clipped by 0 bases and J by 11 bases, with 7 bases between them. The CDR3 consists of 12 residues. CDR1 is WSHSY, CDR2 SAAADI, per germline. Note on this clone: Its antigen is unknown.

Sequencing used immunoSEQ multiplex PCR; TCRdb keeps in-frame clones, though not all of them. Here the sample spans 15,000 to 20,000 clones, around 82% being singletons. Sample: PBMCs, taken in a trial of ipilimumab plus nivolumab as post-transplant consolidation. The clonotype originates from a male donor with diffuse large B-cell lymphoma. The chain recombines TRBV10-2 with TRBJ2-2; no definite D call. The CDR3 sequence: CASSESISELFF. The CDR3 nucleotides read TGCGCCAGCAGTGAGTCGATATCCGAGCTGTTTTTT.